These 13 T cell receptor beta chains share one sample of origin, sequenced in a study of blood T cell repertoires in COVID-19. Method: immunoSEQ multiplex PCR; TCRdb's copy keeps in-frame clones and lacks some. This table holds about 170,000 clones, 92% found once. The sequencing input was peripheral blood. These receptors came from a man aged 30 to 39 with COVID-19, enrolled during active disease.

This chain uses TRBV5-1 with TRBJ1-4; 8 positions agree with TRBD1. V shed 2 bases and J 5 bases; nucleotides not matched to a gene: 2. There are 14 residues in the CDR3. The germline V gene encodes CDR1 SGHRS and CDR2 YFSETQ. The CDR3 is CASSLQGENEKLFF. Written as DNA, the CDR3 is TGCGCCAGCAGCTTACAGGGGGAGAATGAAAAACTGTTTTTT. The whole variable domain, remainder taken from reference TRBV5-1 and TRBJ1-4, is KAGVTQTPRYLIKTRGQQVTLSCSPISGHRSVSWYQQTPGQGLQFLFEYFSETQRNKGNFPGRFSGRQFSNSRSEMNVSTLELGDSALYLCASSLQGENEKLFFGSGTQLSVL.

The chain uses TRBV18 and TRBJ2-7, with unresolved D. Looked up from germline, CDR1 is KGHSH and CDR2 is LQKENI. Trimming removed 3 bases from V and 6 bases from J, with 18 bases in between. The CDR3 is made up of 15 amino acids. The CDR3 DNA is TGTGCCAGCTCACCCCGAGACGGCGGTCTCCTCGAGCAGTACTTC. Encoded protein: CASSPRDGGLLEQYF.

The J gene is TRBJ1-1, the V gene TRBV19, with D unclear. Trimming removed 5 bases at V and 0 bases at J, with 10 bases between. This CDR3 comprises 14 residues. Germline-derived CDR1 and CDR2 are LNHDA and SQIVND (reference sequence). The CDR3 nucleotides read TGTGCCAGTAGTCCCCAGATTCTGAACACTGAAGCTTTCTTT. Its translation is CASSPQILNTEAFF.

The chain recombines TRBV4-3 with TRBJ2-7; 7 nucleotides align to TRBD2. This CDR3 region has 15 residues. Germline CDR1 reads LGHNA; CDR2 reads YSLEER. J was trimmed by 5 bases and V by 1 base; bases with no gene match: 8. CDR3 in amino acids: CASSQGAKRGDEQYF. CDR3 bases: TGCGCCAGCAGCCAAGGGGCGAAGCGGGGAGACGAGCAGTACTTC.

The chain links TRBV2 to TRBJ2-1, with D possibly being TRBD1 (5 bases). Germline V gives CDR1 SNHLY, CDR2 FYNNEI. V was trimmed by 3 bases and J by 7 bases, leaving 13 bases between them. The CDR3 runs to 14 residues. The CDR3 loop reads CASSEGRVGNEQFF. The CDR3 nucleotides read TGTGCCAGCAGTGAGGGCAGGGTAGGGAATGAGCAGTTCTTC.

The V gene is TRBV18, the J gene TRBJ1-2; 7 nucleotides agree with TRBD1. V shed 4 bases and J 4 bases; nucleotides not matched to a gene: 3. From germline, CDR1 is KGHSH and CDR2 LQKENI. The CDR3 runs to 13 residues. The CDR3 loop is CASSQGTAYGYTF. CDR3 DNA sequence: TGTGCCAGCTCACAGGGGACAGCCTATGGCTACACCTTC. The complete variable domain, with remaining parts taken from reference TRBV18 and TRBJ1-2, reads NAGVMQNPRHLVRRRGQEARLRCSPMKGHSHVYWYRQLPEEGLKFMVYLQKENIIDESGMPKERFSAEFPKEGPSILRIQQVVRGDSAAYFCASSQGTAYGYTFGSGTRLTVV.

The chain uses TRBV5-1 and TRBJ1-2; 9 nucleotides line up with TRBD1. V dropped 3 bases and J dropped 1; count of bases not matched to a gene: 4. Per the germline V gene, CDR1 is SGHRS and CDR2 is YFSETQ. The CDR3 has 15 residues. The CDR3 reads CASSSGTGINYGYTF. The CDR3 bases are TGCGCCAGCAGCTCCGGGACAGGGATTAACTATGGCTACACCTTC.

The chain has TRBV5-1 and TRBJ2-1; 8 positions agree with TRBD1. Unmatched junction bases numbered 10, after V lost 5 bases and J lost 6 bases. CDR3 size: 15 residues. Germline CDR1 and CDR2: SGHRS and YFSETQ. CDR3 residues: CASSVTGTGRNEQFF. Here the CDR3 DNA reads TGCGCCAGCAGTGTCACCGGGACAGGACGCAATGAGCAGTTCTTC.

V usage is TRBV2 and J usage is TRBJ2-5, with 11 bases that match TRBD1. The CDR3 sequence is 13 residues long. CDR1 and CDR2 (germline): SNHLY, FYNNEI. V lost 8 bases to trimming and J lost 8 bases; unmatched junction nucleotides: 7. The DNA for the CDR3 is TGTGCCAGCCTCCAAGGACAGGGGGCTACCCAGTACTTC. It encodes CASLQGQGATQYF.

The chain links TRBV5-1 to TRBJ1-5; TRBD1 is a possible D gene (6 bases). The CDR3 is 15 amino acids. The germline V and J ends were trimmed by 4 bases and 0 bases, with 11 bases remaining between them. Per the germline V gene, CDR1 is SGHRS and CDR2 is YFSETQ. Here the CDR3 DNA reads TGCGCCAGCAGCGTATCAGGGGTTAGCAATCAGCCCCAGCATTTT. This encodes CASSVSGVSNQPQHF. Full variable domain (outside the CDR3, taken from reference TRBV5-1 and TRBJ1-5): KAGVTQTPRYLIKTRGQQVTLSCSPISGHRSVSWYQQTPGQGLQFLFEYFSETQRNKGNFPGRFSGRQFSNSRSEMNVSTLELGDSALYLCASSVSGVSNQPQHFGDGTRLSIL.

The chain uses TRBV7-9 and TRBJ2-5; TRBD2 matches at 9 bases. The CDR3 consists of 18 residues. V lost 5 bases, J lost 5 bases, and 18 bases stayed unmatched. Germline V CDR1 and CDR2: SEHNR, FQNEAQ (reference sequence). Written as DNA, the CDR3 is TGTGCCAGCAGCCCAAGGATAGCGGGGGACCCAACTGGGGAGACCCAGTACTTC. Translating gives CASSPRIAGDPTGETQYF.

The CDR3, as DNA: TGTGCCTGGAGTATGGGACTTTCCGGGGAGCTGTTTTTT. Translation gives CAWSMGLSGELFF. The rearrangement links TRBV30 to TRBJ2-2; D possibly corresponds to TRBD2 (6 bases). Germline CDR1 GTSNPN, CDR2 SVGIG (reference sequence). V lost 2 bases, J lost 6 bases, and 10 bases lay in between. This CDR3 contains 13 residues.

V and J are TRBV7-2 and TRBJ2-5, with TRBD2 matching over 14 bases. The CDR3 has 16 amino acids. Germline V lookup: CDR1 SGHTA, CDR2 FQGNSA. V was clipped by 5 bases and J by 4 bases; unmatched bases: 6. This CDR3 is CASSRGTSGSRETQYF. CDR3 nucleotides: TGTGCCAGCAGCAGGGGGACTAGCGGGAGTAGAGAGACCCAGTACTTC. Complete variable domain (other parts from reference TRBV7-2 and TRBJ2-5): GAGVSQSPSNKVTEKGKDVELRCDPISGHTALYWYRQSLGQGLEFLIYFQGNSAPDKSGLPSDRFSAERTGGSVSTLTIQRTQQEDSAVYLCASSRGTSGSRETQYFGPGTRLLVL.